This TCR beta chain was sequenced during a study of T cells in Graves' hyperthyroidism and ophthalmopathy. Overall study results and limits: A median 6.5 months before onset, the model predicted ophthalmopathy.

This clonotype has just a few counts. As yet, its antigen is unknown. In germline, CDR1 is LNHDA, CDR2 SQIVND (reference sequence). The CDR3 sequence is 15 residues long. V was trimmed by 6 bases and J by 5 bases, leaving 17 bases between them. Under 3 months was the duration of disease in ophthalmopathy patients, who also had a Clinical Activity Score of at least 3 and a NOSPECS grade of at least 4. Each diagnosis was grounded in clinical symptoms, serum thyroxine and TRAb, thyroid ultrasound, and orbital computed tomography. TCR beta CDR3 regions were amplified from RNA. HTBI primers drove first-round RT-PCR of the TCR CDR3. Each CDR3 protein is one row after TCRdb ran MiXCR on the multiplex PCR reads. This repertoire shows almost 250,000 distinct CDR3 sequences, roughly 22% found once; its top ten account for 30% to 40%.

Sequencing used blood. The receptor comes from a woman aged 40 to 50 with Graves' ophthalmopathy. This rearrangement joins TRBV19 to TRBJ2-4; no clear D. As DNA, the CDR3 is TGTGCCAGTAGGGGAAATAGCCCAAGGGAAAACATTCAGTACTTC. Encoded protein: CASRGNSPRENIQYF.